A single sample gave rise to the 29 T cell receptor beta chains below, sequenced in a study of T cells in Graves' hyperthyroidism and ophthalmopathy. Researchers took RNA transcripts and amplified the TCR beta CDR3 regions from them. TCR CDR3 regions were first amplified by RT-PCR with HTBI primers. TCRdb fed the multiplex PCR reads into MiXCR, producing one record per CDR3 protein. The table records some 530,000 distinct CDR3 sequences, 22% of them present only once. The sequenced material came from blood. These receptors were obtained from a woman in her 70s with Graves' ophthalmopathy.

With regard to this clonotype: One end of the junction does not line up with germline, which may come from a read error. V usage is TRBV7-9 and J usage is TRBJ2-2, with D possibly matching TRBD1 (5 bases). Per the germline V gene, CDR1 is SEHNR and CDR2 is FQNEAQ (reference sequence). There are 11 residues in the CDR3. The CDR3 loop is CASSLVGALFF. The CDR3 nucleotides read TGTGCCAGCAGCTTAGTTGGGGCGCTGTTTTTT.

The chain has TRBV20-1 and TRBJ2-3; TRBD1 matches at 9 bases. The V segment lost 6 bases and the J segment 3 bases; nucleotides outside the gene matches: 10. The CDR3 is 15 residues long. Germline CDR1 and CDR2: DFQATT and SNEGSKA (reference sequence). Written as DNA, the CDR3 is TGCAGTGCAACACCCGGGACAGGGAAGACAGATACGCAGTATTTT. Protein product: CSATPGTGKTDTQYF.

This clonotype was counted between two and nine times. This chain joins TRBV3-1 and TRBJ1-6; 8 nucleotides match TRBD1. Trimming at V came to 1 base and at J to 9 bases, leaving 5 bases not matched to a gene. The germline gives CDR1 LGHDT, CDR2 YNNKEL (reference sequence). CDR3 length equals 15 residues. The CDR3 sequence is CASSQGQGISSPLHF. As DNA, the CDR3 is TGTGCCAGCAGCCAAGGACAGGGGATCAGTTCACCCCTCCACTTT.

The chain is built from TRBV20-1 and TRBJ2-7, with 7 bases that match TRBD1. The CDR3 contains 15 residues. The germline gives CDR1 DFQATT, CDR2 SNEGSKA (reference sequence). V lost 0 bases to trimming and J lost 4 bases; unmatched junction nucleotides: 9. The chain's CDR3 is CSAREAAGGRYEQYF. The CDR3 coding sequence is TGCAGTGCTAGAGAGGCGGCAGGGGGAAGGTACGAGCAGTACTTC.

This clonotype was seen more than once but under ten times. V usage is TRBV29-1 and J usage is TRBJ1-2; 8 bases agree with TRBD1. The CDR3 is made up of 13 amino acids. J lost 5 bases, V lost 5 bases, and 7 bases had no gene match. CDR1 and CDR2 (germline): SQVTM, ANQGSEA. CDR3 amino acids: CSVSGGRMYGYTF. The CDR3 bases are TGCAGCGTTTCAGGGGGCAGGATGTATGGCTACACCTTC.

This clonotype was seen only a few times. This chain links TRBV3-1 with TRBJ1-2, with a possible D match to TRBD1 (5 bases). Per the germline V gene, CDR1 is LGHDT and CDR2 is YNNKEL (reference sequence). The CDR3 is made up of 15 amino acids. The V gene lost 3 bases and the J gene lost 2 bases, with 13 bases spanning the gap. This CDR3 is CASSHQGRQNYGYTF. CDR3 in DNA: TGTGCCAGCAGCCATCAGGGTCGACAAAACTATGGCTACACCTTC.

This clonotype was recorded a few times. The chain has TRBV27 and TRBJ1-1, with unresolved D. The length of the CDR3 is 14 residues. Germline CDR1 MNHEY, CDR2 SMNVEV (reference sequence). Trimming left V 3 bases short and J 4 bases short, with 12 bases between. The CDR3 sequence is CASSFSGWSTEAFF. The DNA for the CDR3 is TGTGCCAGCAGTTTTTCTGGGTGGAGCACTGAAGCTTTCTTT.

The CDR3 coding sequence is TGTGCCAGCAGGGGGGGGGCGCGAGGCACCGGGGAGCTGTTTTTT. As protein: CASRGGARGTGELFF. The chain links TRBV6-1 to TRBJ2-2; perhaps TRBD2 as D (7 bases). V shed 6 bases and J shed 4 bases, with 15 bases lying between them. This CDR3 is 15 amino acids long. CDR1 and CDR2 (germline): MNHNS, SASEGT.

This clonotype has a count of ten or more. V and J are TRBV2 and TRBJ2-2; no clear D gene. The CDR3 spans 15 residues. CDR1 is SNHLY and CDR2 is FYNNEI in the germline V gene. V was trimmed by 2 bases and J by 7 bases, leaving 14 bases between them. The CDR3 loop reads CASSEKGSGVGELFF. DNA for the CDR3: TGTGCCAGCAGTGAAAAGGGAAGTGGCGTCGGGGAGCTGTTTTTT.

This chain connects TRBV7-2 to TRBJ1-3; D not resolved. The CDR3 spans 16 residues. Germline CDR1 is SGHTA and CDR2 is FQGNSA. V lost 4 bases, J lost 1 base, and 14 bases lay in between. Here the CDR3 DNA reads TGTGCCAGCAGCTCCCCCTGGTCTGTATCTGGAAACACCATATATTTT. Encoded protein: CASSSPWSVSGNTIYF.

This clonotype appeared many times. The gene calls are TRBV27 and TRBJ1-6, with D possibly TRBD1 on 5 matching bases. From germline, CDR1 is MNHEY and CDR2 SMNVEV (reference sequence). Trimming stripped 7 bases from V and 10 bases from J, with 14 bases between. This CDR3 has 13 amino acids. CDR3 coding DNA: TGTGCCAGCACGGGGACCGCGGGCTCACCCCTCCACTTT. This codes for CASTGTAGSPLHF.

The V and J genes are TRBV19 and TRBJ2-1, with 14 bases matching TRBD2. This CDR3 contains 16 residues. Trimming took 7 bases from V and 4 from J; bases not matched to a gene: 6. CDR1 and CDR2 (germline): LNHDA, SQIVND (reference sequence). This CDR3 reads CASTGLAGVGYNEQFF. The CDR3 region has the DNA TGTGCCAGTACGGGACTAGCGGGAGTAGGGTACAATGAGCAGTTCTTC.

At least ten counts were recorded for this clonotype. The rearrangement uses TRBV20-1 and TRBJ2-3, with D possibly being TRBD1 (6 bases). The CDR3 is 14 amino acids. The germline gives CDR1 DFQATT, CDR2 SNEGSKA (reference sequence). Trimming removed 2 bases from V and 0 bases from J, with 9 bases in between. The CDR3 region has the DNA TGCAGTGCTAGATACAGGGCTAGCACAGATACGCAGTATTTT. Its protein product is CSARYRASTDTQYF.

This clonotype was observed a few times. This chain links TRBV19 with TRBJ2-3; 7 bases are shared with TRBD2. Germline V gene lookup returns CDR1 LNHDA and CDR2 SQIVND (reference sequence). V lost 6 bases, J lost 4 bases, and 7 bases stayed unmatched. CDR3 size: 14 residues. The CDR3 loop is CASRAGVTADTQYF. The DNA of the CDR3 is TGTGCCAGTAGGGCGGGAGTGACGGCAGATACGCAGTATTTT.

This clonotype was seen at least ten times. The chain is built from TRBV28 and TRBJ2-7; 10 bases match TRBD2. V dropped 4 bases and J dropped 3; count of bases not matched to a gene: 9. The CDR3 runs to 16 residues. The germline V gene encodes CDR1 MDHEN and CDR2 SYDVKM. CDR3 sequence (DNA): TGTGCCAGCAGTTCTAAGAGACTAGCGGGTAACTACGAGCAGTACTTC. It encodes CASSSKRLAGNYEQYF.

The genes are TRBV19 and TRBJ1-5, with 8 positions matching TRBD1. The junction had 4 bases not matched to a gene; V was cut back by 1 base and J by 2 bases. Germline CDR1 is LNHDA and CDR2 is SQIVND (reference sequence). This CDR3 spans 16 amino acids. The CDR3 nucleotides are TGTGCCAGTAGTATAGGACAGGGGATGGGCAATCAGCCCCAGCATTTT. It codes for CASSIGQGMGNQPQHF.

This chain links TRBV3-1 with TRBJ2-1; D is possibly TRBD1 (6 bases). The CDR3 is 14 residues long. Trimming took off 1 base at V and 9 bases at J, with 13 bases between the two ends. Germline V gene lookup returns CDR1 LGHDT and CDR2 YNNKEL (reference sequence). This CDR3 reads CASSQVFKTGEQFF. The CDR3 DNA reads TGTGCCAGCAGCCAAGTATTTAAGACAGGTGAGCAGTTCTTC.

This clonotype showed up just a few times. The chain links TRBV6-1 to TRBJ1-2; D uncertain. The germline V gene has CDR1 MNHNS and CDR2 SASEGT. V was pared by 5 bases and J by 4 bases, with 14 bases between. This CDR3 spans 14 amino acids. CDR3 sequence reads: CASSFTRGIYGYTF. The CDR3 nucleotides are TGTGCCAGCAGTTTTACCCGCGGGATCTATGGCTACACCTTC.

This sequence joins TRBV20-1 and TRBJ2-7; tentative D call: TRBD1 (6 bases). The CDR3 spans 12 residues. V was cut by 6 bases and J by 2 bases, with 11 bases left in between. Germline V gives CDR1 DFQATT, CDR2 SNEGSKA (reference sequence). CDR3 sequence: CSARDNAYEQYF. CDR3 in DNA: TGCAGTGCCCGGGACAATGCCTACGAGCAGTACTTC.

This clonotype turned up a few times. V is TRBV6-1 and J is TRBJ1-1; the match to TRBD1 covers 7 bases. The V gene's germline CDR1 is MNHNS and CDR2 SASEGT. V shed 7 bases and J 1 base; nucleotides not matched to a gene: 9. This CDR3 comprises 15 residues. The CDR3 DNA follows: TGTGCCAGCAACCCCGGGGACAGTTGGAACACTGAAGCTTTCTTT. This sequence encodes CASNPGDSWNTEAFF.

This clonotype occurred many times. V and J are TRBV7-3 and TRBJ1-1; TRBD1 matches at 8 bases. V lost 1 base, J lost 4 bases, and 14 bases stayed unmatched. Germline-derived CDR1 and CDR2 are SGHTA and FQGTGA. The length of the CDR3 is 18 residues. Here the CDR3 DNA reads TGTGCCAGCAGCTTAATGGTGGACAGGGATCCCCGGGGCACTGAAGCTTTCTTT. This encodes CASSLMVDRDPRGTEAFF.

This rearrangement joins TRBV19 to TRBJ2-5; 7 nucleotides line up with TRBD2. The ends lost 6 bases at V and 4 bases at J; junction bases unmatched: 5. Germline V gives CDR1 LNHDA, CDR2 SQIVND (reference sequence). The CDR3 covers 13 residues. CDR3 loop: CASSPRLAETQYF. CDR3 nucleotides: TGTGCCAGTAGCCCCCGACTAGCAGAGACCCAGTACTTC. Based on the CDR3 plus reference TRBV19 and TRBJ2-5, the full variable domain is DGGITQSPKYLFRKEGQNVTLSCEQNLNHDAMYWYRQDPGQGLRLIYYSQIVNDFQKGDIAEGYSVSREKKESFPLTVTSAQKNPTAFYLCASSPRLAETQYFGPGTRLLVL.

This chain links TRBV28 with TRBJ2-7; 9 bases agree with TRBD2. Germline trimming cut 3 bases from V and 4 bases from J; bases unmatched to any gene: 4. This CDR3 comprises 14 residues. Germline V gene sequence: CDR1 MDHEN, CDR2 SYDVKM. The CDR3 protein is CASSFEREAYEQYF. The CDR3 DNA reads as TGTGCCAGCAGTTTCGAGCGGGAGGCGTACGAGCAGTACTTC.

The rearrangement uses TRBV3-1 and TRBJ1-1; 7 bases are a match to TRBD1. Germline loops: CDR1 LGHDT, CDR2 YNNKEL (reference sequence). The CDR3 contains 14 residues. Trimming cost V 2 bases and J 1 base; bases outside gene matches: 1. CDR3 nucleotide sequence: TGTGCCAGCAGCCAATGGGACAGGAACACTGAAGCTTTCTTT. This codes for CASSQWDRNTEAFF.

This clonotype has more than one count but fewer than ten. This chain connects TRBV27 to TRBJ2-1; TRBD2 matches 7 bases. The germline V gene has CDR1 MNHEY and CDR2 SMNVEV (reference sequence). Trimming took 2 bases from V and 7 from J; bases not matched to a gene: 8. CDR3 length: 15 amino acids. The CDR3 region is CASSLGGGAQNEQFF. The CDR3 DNA sequence: TGTGCCAGCAGTTTAGGGGGGGGAGCCCAGAATGAGCAGTTCTTC.

This clonotype has a count of ten or more. CDR3 loop: CASSLRREWQYF. As DNA, the CDR3 is TGTGCCAGCAGTTTGAGGCGGGAGTGGCAGTACTTC. The chain combines TRBV12-3 or TRBV12-4 with TRBJ2-7; TRBD2 matches 7 bases. The CDR3 runs to 12 residues. Trimming removed 3 bases from V and 9 bases from J; junction bases left unmatched: 5.

The rearrangement joins TRBV28 to TRBJ2-1, with 11 positions matching TRBD2. The CDR3 is 16 residues long. Germline CDR1 reads MDHEN; CDR2 reads SYDVKM. The V and J ends lost 3 bases and 4 bases, in that order; junction bases with no gene match: 5. CDR3 DNA: TGTGCCAGCAGTTTTTCGAGACTAGCGGGATACAATGAGCAGTTCTTC. It encodes CASSFSRLAGYNEQFF.

The table lists this clonotype with many counts. The chain couples TRBV28 to TRBJ1-2; 12 bases agree with TRBD1. The germline CDR1 and CDR2 sequences are MDHEN and SYDVKM. J lost 4 bases, V lost 6 bases, and 3 bases had no gene match. The CDR3 loop spans 14 amino acids. The CDR3 sequence is CASRGTGGIYGYTF. Here the CDR3 DNA reads TGTGCCAGCAGGGGGACAGGGGGCATCTATGGCTACACCTTC.

This clonotype was seen at least ten times. The chain joins TRBV11-2 to TRBJ2-7, with 8 bases aligning to TRBD2. The CDR3 is made up of 16 amino acids. Germline V lookup: CDR1 SGHAT, CDR2 FQNNGV. J gave up 5 bases and V 2 bases, and 11 bases lay outside the gene matches. As DNA, the CDR3 is TGTGCCAGCAGCTTACTCCCCCCGGGACTAGTGAACGAGCAGTACTTC. As protein: CASSLLPPGLVNEQYF.